One sample yielded the 7 T cell receptor beta chains listed below, sequenced in a study of blood T cell repertoires in COVID-19. TCRdb keeps only in-frame clones here, not all; method: immunoSEQ multiplex PCR. The sample shows roughly 29,000 clones, over 70% of them seen only once. Sequenced sample: peripheral blood. These receptors all come from a woman aged 55-70 years with acute or convalescent COVID-19.

The chain combines TRBV2 with TRBJ1-5, with 9 positions matching TRBD1. V trimming: 2 bases; J trimming: 5 bases; junction bases outside the gene matches: 4. The CDR3 extends over 15 amino acids. The germline CDR1 and CDR2 sequences are SNHLY and FYNNEI. This chain's CDR3 is CASSEMGQGHQPQHF. The CDR3 bases are TGTGCCAGCAGTGAAATGGGACAGGGCCATCAGCCCCAGCATTTT.

The table lists this clone with a count of one. J is TRBJ2-3 and V is TRBV7-4; the match to TRBD2 covers 8 bases. The V gene end was trimmed by 5 bases and the J gene end by 11 bases; junction bases not matched to a gene: 3. Germline V gives CDR1 SGHVT, CDR2 SQSDAQ. The CDR3 extends over 11 amino acids. The chain's CDR3 is CASSPGGGQYF. In DNA form, the CDR3 reads TGTGCCAGCAGCCCCGGGGGGGGGCAGTATTTT.

V usage is TRBV3-1 (or the pseudogene TRBV3-2) and J usage is TRBJ1-1, with D uncertain. Trimming left V 2 bases short and J 0 bases short, with 7 bases between. Germline V gene sequence: CDR1 LGHDT, CDR2 YNNKEL (reference sequence). The CDR3 is 14 amino acids. The CDR3 here is CASSQFKLNTEAFF. Here the CDR3 DNA reads TGTGCCAGCAGCCAATTTAAATTGAACACTGAAGCTTTCTTT.

This clone was found a few times. The V gene is TRBV9, the J gene TRBJ2-7, with 7 nucleotides matching TRBD2. J was trimmed by 6 bases and V by 0 bases; bases with no gene match: 3. There are 13 residues in the CDR3. Germline values: CDR1 SGDLS, CDR2 YYNGEE. CDR3 residues: CASSVGGGSEQYF. The CDR3 DNA is TGTGCCAGCAGCGTAGGAGGCGGGAGCGAGCAGTACTTC.

The genes are TRBV14 and TRBJ1-1, with D tentatively TRBD1 (6 bases). Germline values: CDR1 SGHDN, CDR2 FVKESK. V gave up 4 bases and J gave up 0 bases, with 9 bases separating them. The CDR3 loop spans 14 amino acids. CDR3 nucleotide sequence: TGTGCCAGCAGCCTCCCAGGGGTGAACACTGAAGCTTTCTTT. Amino acid sequence: CASSLPGVNTEAFF. Full variable domain (missing parts from reference TRBV14 and TRBJ1-1): EAGVTQFPSHSVIEKGQTVTLRCDPISGHDNLYWYRRVMGKEIKFLLHFVKESKQDESGMPNNRFLAERTGGTYSTLKVQPAELEDSGVYFCASSLPGVNTEAFFGQGTRLTVV.

V and J are TRBV6-5 and TRBJ1-1; D unresolved. Germline CDR1 is MNHEY and CDR2 is SVGAGI. V lost 7 bases to trimming and J lost 4 bases, with 16 bases between them. This CDR3 is 14 amino acids long. The CDR3 DNA sequence: TGTGCCAGCACCCGAATGAGAGGAGGCACTGAAGCTTTCTTT. Protein: CASTRMRGGTEAFF.

The chain recombines TRBV19 with TRBJ1-6; 7 bases fit TRBD1. V was clipped by 7 bases and J by 3 bases; unmatched bases: 3. The CDR3 contains 14 residues. Germline loops: CDR1 LNHDA, CDR2 SQIVND (reference sequence). For the CDR3, the DNA is TGTGCCAGTAATGACAGGGACTATAATTCACCCCTCCACTTT. This translates into CASNDRDYNSPLHF. Full variable domain (missing parts from reference TRBV19 and TRBJ1-6): DGGITQSPKYLFRKEGQNVTLSCEQNLNHDAMYWYRQDPGQGLRLIYYSQIVNDFQKGDIAEGYSVSREKKESFPLTVTSAQKNPTAFYLCASNDRDYNSPLHFGNGTRLTVT.